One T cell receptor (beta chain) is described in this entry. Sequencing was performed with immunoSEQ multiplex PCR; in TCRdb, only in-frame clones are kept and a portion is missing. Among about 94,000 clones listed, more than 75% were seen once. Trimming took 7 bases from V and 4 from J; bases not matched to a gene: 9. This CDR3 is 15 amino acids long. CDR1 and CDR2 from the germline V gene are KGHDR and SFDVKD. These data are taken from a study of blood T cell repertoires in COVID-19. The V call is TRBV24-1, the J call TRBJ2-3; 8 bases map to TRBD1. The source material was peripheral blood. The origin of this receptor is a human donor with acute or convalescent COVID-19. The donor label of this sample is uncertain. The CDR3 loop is CATSLTGQAADTQYF. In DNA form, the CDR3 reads TGTGCCACCAGCCTTACGGGACAGGCCGCAGATACGCAGTATTTT.